This record looks at one T cell receptor (beta chain) sequence and its context. In this sample, this clonotype turned up many times. Its binding antigen is unknown. Nothing much larger sits one base from this clone, and base qualities are not available. The junction shows trimming of 4 bases on V and 2 bases on J, plus 19 bases between the germline ends. Based on the germline V gene, the CDR1 and CDR2 sequences are SGHRS and YFSETQ. CDR3 length: 16 amino acids, cysteine to phenylalanine. The only DNA kept is the CDR3, 48 bases in frame from the first base. This sample was taken from a study of Graves' ophthalmopathy and Graves' hyperthyroidism (dated by TCRdb to 2016 to 2018). For the study in its entirety: Peripheral blood was collected at initial diagnosis, prior to any treatment. The study used signatures of the TCR beta repertoire to tell Graves' ophthalmopathy apart from Graves' hyperthyroidism and to predict which patients would progress to ophthalmopathy. Once sampling was done, hyperthyroidism patients were given methimazole at a starting dose of 30 mg daily, while ophthalmopathy patients were given high-dose intravenous methylprednisolone. In total, 135 blood samples were TCR-sequenced: fewer than 50 ophthalmopathy, over 70 hyperthyroidism and some 17 hyperthyroidism-to-ophthalmopathy patients. The 90 to 100 discovery patients were randomly split 7:3 into training and test sets. A discovery set of 100 patients (around 40 ophthalmopathy, just over 55 stable hyperthyroidism) was enrolled to explore V-J signatures distinguishing ophthalmopathy from hyperthyroidism. An independent validation cohort comprised about 20 hyperthyroidism patients and around 16 patients who later progressed from hyperthyroidism to ophthalmopathy. In over 5 hyperthyroidism patients, the T-cell repertoire of thyroid tissue was compared with the T-cell repertoire of blood. The investigation overall reported the following: In cross-validation, the 13-signature model distinguished ophthalmopathy from stable hyperthyroidism with approximately 90% sensitivity and around 81% specificity, and in the test set the corresponding values were approximately 80% and 68%. Most expanded thyroid clonotypes with frequency above 0.001 were also detected in blood, suggesting blood repertoires may reflect the thyroid immune response. In validation, the model predicted ophthalmopathy progression with about 71% sensitivity and approximately 72% specificity; about a dozen predicted patients were CT-confirmed with GO in a median of about 7.1 months. Sample size was not statistically predetermined, and group allocation was not concealed from the investigators.

Hyperthyroidism was defined as stable when no progression to ophthalmopathy occurred within 18 months of follow-up. The hyperthyroidism patients were 18 to 65 years old and newly diagnosed, with a disease duration of less than 2 months. Anyone with other autoimmune diseases, uncontrolled infections, pregnancy or lactation was excluded from the study. Diagnosis was based on clinical symptoms, serum thyroxine, TRAb, thyroid ultrasound and orbital computed tomography. PBMCs were isolated from about 9 ml of fresh peripheral blood by Ficoll-Paque density gradient centrifugation. Trizol reagent was used to extract the total RNA, and its quality was then checked on an Agilent 2100 Bioanalyzer. For repertoire sequencing, the TCR beta CDR3 regions were amplified from RNA transcripts. The first round was an RT-PCR using HTBI primers with the Qiagen OneStep RT-PCR kit, and this first round was followed by a second-round multiplex PCR, then size selection and purification. Libraries were sequenced on an Illumina HiSeq2000 using paired-end 100 bp reads. Under the source paper's analysis protocol: Reads were processed with SOAPnuke, discarding reads with adapters, uncalled bases, mean Phred below 15, or no exact constant-primer or identifier match. COPE v1.2.5 was used to merge high-quality paired reads. Unique nucleotide sequences were defined as clonotypes and aligned to IMGT TRB V, D and J references using MiTCR v1.1. Analysis was restricted to V-J combinations with a frequency above 0.0001, which covered roughly 99% of repertoires. For each V-J combination, a TCR clonal expansion and chaos score was defined as the ratio of F50 clonal expansion to chaos observed in the TCRdist matrix. Welch's t-statistics and random forest were used to narrow the features down to approximately 13 V-J combinations, which were then fed into a naive Bayes classifier. The similarity between thyroid and blood repertoires was quantified using the Morisita-Horn index. The public reads were reprocessed in TCRdb via fastp at Q25 and MiXCR, keeping in-frame beta chains. Every distinct CDR3 protein forms one entry, paired with its most common genes and DNA. These V and J calls derive from TCRdb rather than the authors' analysis. The sample contains fewer than 650,000 distinct CDR3 sequences, 22% of them found a single time. The ten largest clones take up more than 5.5% of the sample.

The rearranged chain carries TRBV5-1 and TRBJ2-7, with a weak D call of TRBD2 (5 bases match). This sequence originates from a woman younger than 30 with stable Graves' hyperthyroidism. Some clones in this sample may be carry-over from other donors' samples. Donor details come from another sample of the same person, matched by shared clones. Sequenced input: peripheral blood. Here the CDR3 is given as CASSLGRERRTYEQYF. The base sequence is TGCGCCAGCAGCCTGGGGAGAGAGCGGCGGACCTACGAGCAGTACTTC.